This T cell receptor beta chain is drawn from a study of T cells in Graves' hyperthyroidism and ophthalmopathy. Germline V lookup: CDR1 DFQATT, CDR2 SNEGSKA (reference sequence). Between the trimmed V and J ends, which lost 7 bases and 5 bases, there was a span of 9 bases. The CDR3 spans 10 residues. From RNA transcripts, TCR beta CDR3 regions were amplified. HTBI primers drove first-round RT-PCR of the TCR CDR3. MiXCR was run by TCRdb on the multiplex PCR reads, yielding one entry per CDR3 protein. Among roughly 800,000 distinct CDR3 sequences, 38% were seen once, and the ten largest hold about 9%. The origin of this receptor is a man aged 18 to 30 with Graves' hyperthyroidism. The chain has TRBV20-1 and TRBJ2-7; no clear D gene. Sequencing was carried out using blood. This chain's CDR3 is CSVWSHEQYF. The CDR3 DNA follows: TGCAGTGTATGGAGTCACGAGCAGTACTTC.